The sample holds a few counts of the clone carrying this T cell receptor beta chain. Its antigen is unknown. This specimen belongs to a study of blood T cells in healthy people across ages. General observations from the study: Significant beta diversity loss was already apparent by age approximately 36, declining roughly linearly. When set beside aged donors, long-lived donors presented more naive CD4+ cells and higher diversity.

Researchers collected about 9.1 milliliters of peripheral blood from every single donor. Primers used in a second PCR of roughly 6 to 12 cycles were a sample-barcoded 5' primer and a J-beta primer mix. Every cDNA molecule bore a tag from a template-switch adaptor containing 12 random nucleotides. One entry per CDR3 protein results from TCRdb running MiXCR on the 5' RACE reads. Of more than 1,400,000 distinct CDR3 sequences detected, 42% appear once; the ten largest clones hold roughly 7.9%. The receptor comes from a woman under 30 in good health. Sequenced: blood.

The chain's CDR3 is CASSQEPRKAHPVYEQYF. Written as DNA, the CDR3 is TGCGCCAGCAGCCAAGAACCCAGGAAGGCCCATCCCGTCTACGAGCAGTACTTC. The rearrangement joins TRBV4-1 to TRBJ2-7, with D unresolved. Deletions cut 0 bases from V and 3 bases from J, with 21 bases between. CDR3 length equals 18 residues. In germline, CDR1 is MGHRA, CDR2 YSYEKL.